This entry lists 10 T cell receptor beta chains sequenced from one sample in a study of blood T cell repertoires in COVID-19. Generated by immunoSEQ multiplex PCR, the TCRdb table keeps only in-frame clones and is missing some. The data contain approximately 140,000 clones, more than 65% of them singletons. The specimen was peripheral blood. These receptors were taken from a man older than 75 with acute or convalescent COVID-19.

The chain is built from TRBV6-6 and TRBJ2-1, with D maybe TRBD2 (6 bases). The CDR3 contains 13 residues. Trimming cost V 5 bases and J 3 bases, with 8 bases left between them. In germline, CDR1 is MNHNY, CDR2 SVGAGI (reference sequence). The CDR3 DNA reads TGTGCCAGCAGTCGCGGGATCTACAATGAGCAGTTCTTC. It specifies CASSRGIYNEQFF.

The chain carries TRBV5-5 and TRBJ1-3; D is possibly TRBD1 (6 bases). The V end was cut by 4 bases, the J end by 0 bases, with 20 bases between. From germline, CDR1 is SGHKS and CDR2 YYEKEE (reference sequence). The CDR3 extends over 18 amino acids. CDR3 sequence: CASSQEIPGVSSGNTIYF. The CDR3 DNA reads TGTGCCAGCAGCCAAGAAATTCCAGGGGTCAGCTCTGGAAACACCATATATTTT.

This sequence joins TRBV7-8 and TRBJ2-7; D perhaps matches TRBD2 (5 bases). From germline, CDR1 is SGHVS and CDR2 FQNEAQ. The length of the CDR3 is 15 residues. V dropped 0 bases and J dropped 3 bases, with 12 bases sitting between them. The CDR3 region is CASSLARGLFYEQYF. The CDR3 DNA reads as TGTGCCAGCAGCTTAGCGCGAGGGCTCTTCTACGAGCAGTACTTC.

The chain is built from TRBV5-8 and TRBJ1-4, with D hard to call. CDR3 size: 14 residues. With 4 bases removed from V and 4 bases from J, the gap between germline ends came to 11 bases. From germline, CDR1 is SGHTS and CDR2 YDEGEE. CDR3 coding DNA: TGTGCCAGCAGCGGCCCACCCCTTAATGAAAAACTGTTTTTT. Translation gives CASSGPPLNEKLFF.

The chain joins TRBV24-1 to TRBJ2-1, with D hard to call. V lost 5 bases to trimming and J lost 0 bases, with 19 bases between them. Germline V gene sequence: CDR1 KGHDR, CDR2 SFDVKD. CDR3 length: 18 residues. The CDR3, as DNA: TGTGCCACCAGTGGGCCCCGCCCCCGAGGCAGCTCCTACAATGAGCAGTTCTTC. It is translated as CATSGPRPRGSSYNEQFF.

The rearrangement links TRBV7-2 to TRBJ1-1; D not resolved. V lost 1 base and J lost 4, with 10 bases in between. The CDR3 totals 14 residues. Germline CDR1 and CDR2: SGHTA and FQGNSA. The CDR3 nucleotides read TGTGCCAGCAGCTTAGGGAGAGGTGGCACTGAAGCTTTCTTT. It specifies CASSLGRGGTEAFF.

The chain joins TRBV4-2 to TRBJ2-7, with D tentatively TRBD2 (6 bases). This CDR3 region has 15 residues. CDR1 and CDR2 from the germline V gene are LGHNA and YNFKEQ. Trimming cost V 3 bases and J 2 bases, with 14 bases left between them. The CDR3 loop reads CASSHGGESTYEQYF. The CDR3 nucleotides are TGTGCCAGCAGCCATGGAGGGGAATCAACCTACGAGCAGTACTTC.

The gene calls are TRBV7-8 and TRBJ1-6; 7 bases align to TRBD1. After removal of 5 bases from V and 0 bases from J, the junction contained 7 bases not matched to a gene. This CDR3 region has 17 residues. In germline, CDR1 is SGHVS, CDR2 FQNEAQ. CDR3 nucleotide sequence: TGTGCCAGCAGCCCGGGACAGCCTTTCTCCTATAATTCACCCCTCCACTTT. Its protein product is CASSPGQPFSYNSPLHF.

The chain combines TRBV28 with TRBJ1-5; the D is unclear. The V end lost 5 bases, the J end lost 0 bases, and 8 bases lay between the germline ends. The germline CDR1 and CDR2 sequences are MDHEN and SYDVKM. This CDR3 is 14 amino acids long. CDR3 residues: CASSPQISNQPQHF. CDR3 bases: TGTGCCAGCAGTCCCCAGATTAGCAATCAGCCCCAGCATTTT.

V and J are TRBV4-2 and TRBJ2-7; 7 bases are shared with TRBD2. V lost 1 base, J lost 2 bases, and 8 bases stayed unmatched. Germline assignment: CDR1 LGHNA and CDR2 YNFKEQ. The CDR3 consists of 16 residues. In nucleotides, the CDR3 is TGTGCCAGCAGCCAAGGAGTTTCTGGGGGGGCCTACGAGCAGTACTTC. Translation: CASSQGVSGGAYEQYF.